The 3 T cell receptor beta chains given below trace back to one sample, sequenced in a study of stem cell transplantation in POMP-related autoinflammatory disease. Assay: immunoSEQ multiplex PCR; the TCRdb copy retains only in-frame clones and omits some. The table has more than 20,000 clones, 82% seen once. The input for sequencing was CD4+ T cells from PBMCs, taken before stem cell transplantation. Receptor source: a human donor with POMP-related autoinflammation and immune dysregulation (PRAID).

The V and J genes are TRBV5-1 and TRBJ2-7; 12 bases are a match to TRBD2. V gave up 4 bases and J gave up 4 bases; unmatched junction bases: 6. The CDR3 length is 15 residues. Germline V gene data show CDR1 as SGHRS and CDR2 as YFSETQ. The CDR3 is CASSRLAGEIYEQYF. The DNA for the CDR3 is TGCGCCAGCAGCCGACTAGCGGGGGAAATTTACGAGCAGTACTTC.

The chain links TRBV30 to TRBJ2-1; D is ambiguous. This CDR3 spans 12 amino acids. The V and J ends lost 4 bases and 4 bases respectively, with 8 bases between them. CDR1 and CDR2 from the germline V gene are GTSNPN and SVGIG (reference sequence). CDR3 amino acids: CAWTVAYNEQFF. The CDR3 DNA sequence: TGTGCCTGGACGGTGGCTTACAATGAGCAGTTCTTC.

CDR3 bases: TGTGCCAGCAGCACACCCCGACAGGGTGGGGGGGTAGAAAAACTGTTTTTT. This gives the protein CASSTPRQGGGVEKLFF. V is TRBV11-2 and J is TRBJ1-4, with 7 bases identical to TRBD1. Trimming at V came to 5 bases and at J to 8 bases, leaving 17 bases not matched to a gene. Germline CDR1 reads SGHAT; CDR2 reads FQNNGV. The CDR3 totals 17 residues.